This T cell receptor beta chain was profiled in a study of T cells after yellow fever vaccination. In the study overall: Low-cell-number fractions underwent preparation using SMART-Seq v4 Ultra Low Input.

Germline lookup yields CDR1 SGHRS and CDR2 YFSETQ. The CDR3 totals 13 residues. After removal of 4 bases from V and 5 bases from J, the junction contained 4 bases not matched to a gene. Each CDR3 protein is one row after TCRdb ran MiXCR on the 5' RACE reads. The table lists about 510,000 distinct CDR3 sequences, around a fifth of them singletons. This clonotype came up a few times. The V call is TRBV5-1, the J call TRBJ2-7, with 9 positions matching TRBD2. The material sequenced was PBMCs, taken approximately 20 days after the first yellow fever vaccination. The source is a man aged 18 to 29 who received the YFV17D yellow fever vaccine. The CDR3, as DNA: TGCGCCAGCAGCCCTAGCGGGGTAAACGAGCAGTACTTC. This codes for CASSPSGVNEQYF.